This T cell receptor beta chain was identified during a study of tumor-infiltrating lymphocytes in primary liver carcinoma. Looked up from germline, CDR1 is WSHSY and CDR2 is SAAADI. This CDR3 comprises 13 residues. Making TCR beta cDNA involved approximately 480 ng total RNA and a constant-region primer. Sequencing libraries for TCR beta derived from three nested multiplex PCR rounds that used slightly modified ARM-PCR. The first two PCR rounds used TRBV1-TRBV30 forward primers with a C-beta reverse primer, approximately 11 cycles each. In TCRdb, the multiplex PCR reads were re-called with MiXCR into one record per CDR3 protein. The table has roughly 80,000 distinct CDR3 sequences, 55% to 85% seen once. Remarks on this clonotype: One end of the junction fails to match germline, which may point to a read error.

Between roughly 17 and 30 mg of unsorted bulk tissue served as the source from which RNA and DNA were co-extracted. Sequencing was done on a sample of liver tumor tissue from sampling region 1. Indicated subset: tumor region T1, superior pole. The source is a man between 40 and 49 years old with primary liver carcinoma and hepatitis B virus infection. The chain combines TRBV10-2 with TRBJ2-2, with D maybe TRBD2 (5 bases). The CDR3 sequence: CASNESAPGEPFF. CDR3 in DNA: TGCGCCAGCAATGAGTCCGCGCCCGGGGAGCCGTTTTTT.